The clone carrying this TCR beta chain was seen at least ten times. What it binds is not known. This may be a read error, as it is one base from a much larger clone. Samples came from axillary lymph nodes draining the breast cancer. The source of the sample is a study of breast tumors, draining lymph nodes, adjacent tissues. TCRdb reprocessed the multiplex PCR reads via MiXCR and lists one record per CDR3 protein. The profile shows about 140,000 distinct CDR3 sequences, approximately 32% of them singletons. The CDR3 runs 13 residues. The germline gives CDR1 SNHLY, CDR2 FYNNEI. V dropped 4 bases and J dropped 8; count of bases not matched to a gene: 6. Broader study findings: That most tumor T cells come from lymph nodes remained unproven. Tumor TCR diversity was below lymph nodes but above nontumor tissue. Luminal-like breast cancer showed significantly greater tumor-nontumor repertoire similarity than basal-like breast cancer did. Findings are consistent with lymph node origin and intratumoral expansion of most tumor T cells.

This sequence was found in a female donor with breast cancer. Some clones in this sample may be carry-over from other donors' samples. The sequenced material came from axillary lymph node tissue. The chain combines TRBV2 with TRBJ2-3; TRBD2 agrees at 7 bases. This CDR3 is CASSGGGGGTQYF. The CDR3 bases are TGTGCCAGCAGTGGGGGGGGAGGAGGTACGCAGTATTTT. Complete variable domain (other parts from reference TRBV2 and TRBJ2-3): EPEVTQTPSHQVTQMGQEVILRCVPISNHLYFYWYRQILGQKVEFLVSFYNNEISEKSEIFDDQFSVERPDGSNFTLKIRSTKLEDSAMYFCASSGGGGGTQYFGPGTRLTVL.